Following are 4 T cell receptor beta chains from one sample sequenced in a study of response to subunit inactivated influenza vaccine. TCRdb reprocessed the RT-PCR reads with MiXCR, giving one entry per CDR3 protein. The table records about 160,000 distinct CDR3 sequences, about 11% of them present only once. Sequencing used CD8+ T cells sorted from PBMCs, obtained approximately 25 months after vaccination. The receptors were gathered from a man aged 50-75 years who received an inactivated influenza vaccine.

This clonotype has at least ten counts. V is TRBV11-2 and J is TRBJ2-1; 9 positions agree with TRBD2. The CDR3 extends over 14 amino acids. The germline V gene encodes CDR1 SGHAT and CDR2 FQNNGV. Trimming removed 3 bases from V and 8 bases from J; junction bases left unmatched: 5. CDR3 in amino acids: CASSFSGRVYEQFF. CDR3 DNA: TGTGCCAGCAGCTTTAGCGGGAGAGTCTATGAGCAGTTCTTC.

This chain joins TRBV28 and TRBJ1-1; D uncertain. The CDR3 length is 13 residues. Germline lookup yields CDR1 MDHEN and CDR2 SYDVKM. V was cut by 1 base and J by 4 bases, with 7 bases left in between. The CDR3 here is CASSLYVGTEAFF. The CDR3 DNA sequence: TGTGCCAGCAGTTTATACGTCGGCACTGAAGCTTTCTTT.

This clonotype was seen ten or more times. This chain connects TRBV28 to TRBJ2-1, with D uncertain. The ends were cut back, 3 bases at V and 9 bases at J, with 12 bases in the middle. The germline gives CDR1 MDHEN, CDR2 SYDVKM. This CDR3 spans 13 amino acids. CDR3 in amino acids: CASSFKGLVEQFF. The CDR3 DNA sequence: TGTGCCAGCAGTTTCAAGGGCCTGGTTGAGCAGTTCTTC. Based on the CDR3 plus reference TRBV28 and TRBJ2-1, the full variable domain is DVKVTQSSRYLVKRTGEKVFLECVQDMDHENMFWYRQDPGLGLRLIYFSYDVKMKEKGDIPEGYSVSREKKERFSLILESASTNQTSMYLCASSFKGLVEQFFGPGTRLTVL.

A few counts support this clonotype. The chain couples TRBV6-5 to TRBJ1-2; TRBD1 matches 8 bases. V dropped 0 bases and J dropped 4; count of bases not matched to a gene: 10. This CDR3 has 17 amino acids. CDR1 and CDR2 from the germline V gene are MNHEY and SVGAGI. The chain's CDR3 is CASSYSGQGALGYGYTF. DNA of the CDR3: TGTGCCAGCAGTTACTCGGGCCAGGGGGCGCTGGGCTATGGCTACACCTTC.